These T cell receptor beta chains were read from a single sample in a study of T cells in Graves' hyperthyroidism and ophthalmopathy. TCRdb recomputed calls from the multiplex PCR reads with MiXCR, one row per CDR3 protein. The table includes some 250,000 distinct CDR3 sequences, 13% to 15% detected once. Sequencing was performed on blood. All receptors derive from a woman between 40 and 50 years old with Graves' hyperthyroidism that later progressed to Graves' ophthalmopathy. The CDR3 runs from the conserved cysteine through the conserved F or W. D genes are given only for firm matches. A clone size is listed for some rows: how often the clone was seen (once, few, many), or a class if it is expanded.

J,size,D,V,DNA,CDR3
TRBJ2-7,many,TRBD1,TRBV5-1,TGCGCCAACTATGCCGGGACAGGGAGGAACGAGCAGTACTTC,CANYAGTGRNEQYF
TRBJ2-7,NA,NA,TRBV4-1,TGCGCCAGCAGCCCTCGACCCCTCACCTACGAGCAGTACTTC,CASSPRPLTYEQYF
TRBJ2-5,NA,NA,TRBV12-3/TRBV12-4,TGCGCCAGCAGCCCAGGGGCCGTACAAGAGACCCAGTACTTC,CASSPGAVQETQYF
TRBJ2-5,NA,TRBD1,TRBV5-1,TGCGCCAGCAGGCACCGGGACAGTCAAGAGACCCAGTACTTC,CASRHRDSQETQYF
TRBJ1-2,many,TRBD1,TRBV4-1,TGCGCCAGCAGCCCCGTAGGGACAGGGGCTGGCTACACCTTC,CASSPVGTGAGYTF
TRBJ2-1,many,TRBD2,TRBV7-8,TGTGCCAGCCAACCCGGGACTAACTACAATGAGCAGTTCTTC,CASQPGTNYNEQFF
TRBJ2-3,many,TRBD1,TRBV6-6,TGTGCCAGCAGTTATGGGACAGCTCCCAGAGCAGATACGCAGTATTTT,CASSYGTAPRADTQYF
TRBJ1-4,many,NA,TRBV9,TGTGCCAGCAGCGCTATGCTGGGGGGTGACGAAAAACTGTTTTTT,CASSAMLGGDEKLFF
TRBJ2-1,many,NA,TRBV15,TGTGCCACCAGCGGCCCCAGCTCCTACAATGAGCAGTTCTTC,CATSGPSSYNEQFF
TRBJ2-4,many,TRBD1,TRBV28,TGTGCCAGCAGTTCCGCCGGGACAGACAAATTTCTAGCCAAAAACATTCAGTACTTC,CASSSAGTDKFLAKNIQYF
TRBJ2-2,NA,NA,TRBV7-9,TGTGCCAGCAGCTTCCCCGGGCGGGGGCACACCGGGGAGCTGTTTTTT,CASSFPGRGHTGELFF
TRBJ2-2,many,NA,TRBV12-3/TRBV12-4,TGTGCCAGCAGCCGCCAGGAGAACACCGGGGAGCTGTTTTTT,CASSRQENTGELFF
TRBJ2-1,many,NA,TRBV7-8,TGTGCCAGCAGCTTAGTAGCGGAGTCCTACAATGAGCAGTTCTTC,CASSLVAESYNEQFF
TRBJ2-7,many,NA,TRBV9,TGTGCCAGCAGCGTAGAAGGCCATACCTACGAGCAGTACTTC,CASSVEGHTYEQYF
TRBJ1-1,many,NA,TRBV10-3,TGTGCCATCAGTGCAAGGGTCGGCAACACTGAAGCTTTCTTT,CAISARVGNTEAFF
TRBJ1-6,many,NA,TRBV5-8,TGTGCCAGCAGCTTAGGGGGTGCCTATAATTCACCCCTCCACTTT,CASSLGGAYNSPLHF
TRBJ1-1,NA,NA,TRBV6-1,TGTGCCAGCAGCGCGACGACAGATGGAGCTTTCTTT,CASSATTDGAFF
TRBJ1-2,many,NA,TRBV14,TGTGCCAGCAGCCTCACACGGGGGTCCGGCCGCGAACGGGGCTACACCTTC,CASSLTRGSGRERGYTF
TRBJ2-7,few,TRBD2,TRBV6-2/TRBV6-3,TGTGCCAGCAGTTACCGAGCGGGAGGACTCGACGAGCAGTACTTC,CASSYRAGGLDEQYF
TRBJ2-7,few,TRBD2,TRBV28,TGTGCCAGCGCTGGGGGGGTCTCCGAGCAGTACTTC,CASAGGVSEQYF
TRBJ2-5,many,TRBD2,TRBV20-1,TGCAGTGCTAGGTCCAGCGGGAGCGTCCAAGAGACCCAGTACTTC,CSARSSGSVQETQYF
TRBJ2-2,few,NA,TRBV9,TGTGCCAGCAGCGGAGCACCGAACACCGGGGAGCTGTTTTTT,CASSGAPNTGELFF
TRBJ2-7,many,NA,TRBV7-8,TGTGCCAGCAGCTTAGTCGCCCCGGGACCCTACGAGCAGTACTTC,CASSLVAPGPYEQYF
TRBJ2-1,many,NA,TRBV3-1,TGTGCCAGCAGCCTAGGGGAGAGCTCCTACAATGAGCAGTTCTTC,CASSLGESSYNEQFF
TRBJ2-7,many,TRBD2,TRBV20-1,TGCAGTGCTAGTAGCGGGGTGAGCTCCTACGAGCAGTACTTC,CSASSGVSSYEQYF
TRBJ2-3,many,TRBD2,TRBV3-1,TGTGCCAGCAGCCTCCGACTAGCGGGAGGCTTCACAGATACGCAGTATTTT,CASSLRLAGGFTDTQYF
TRBJ1-3,few,NA,TRBV3-1,TGTGCCAGCAGCCAAGAGGATATAAATGTTCTCTCTGGAAACACCATATATTTT,CASSQEDINVLSGNTIYF
TRBJ2-5,many,NA,TRBV4-1,TGCGCCAGCAGCCAAGACGATCTTGAAGAGACCCAGTACTTC,CASSQDDLEETQYF
TRBJ2-7,many,NA,TRBV5-6,TGTGCCAGCAGCACGGACGTCCGATACGAGCAGTACTTC,CASSTDVRYEQYF
TRBJ2-7,many,NA,TRBV20-1,TGCAGTGCTAAGGCAGGGAGCTCCTACGAGCAGTACTTC,CSAKAGSSYEQYF
TRBJ2-5,NA,NA,TRBV4-1,TGCGCCAGCAGCCAAGATCGGGCAGCTCAAGAGACCCAGTACTTC,CASSQDRAAQETQYF
TRBJ1-1,few,NA,TRBV5-1,TGCGCCAGCAGCGGACAGTACGAAATGAACACTGAAGCTTTCTTT,CASSGQYEMNTEAFF
TRBJ2-1,many,NA,TRBV7-2,TGTGCCAGCAGCTCGGGACTCACGAGGAGGTACAATGAGCAGTTCTTC,CASSSGLTRRYNEQFF
TRBJ1-5,many,NA,TRBV12-3/TRBV12-4,TGTGCCAGCAGGAAAGGGTGGGGGAATAGCAATCAGCCCCAGCATTTT,CASRKGWGNSNQPQHF
TRBJ2-5,many,NA,TRBV28,TGTGCCAGCAGTTTAAAAGGACTACGCACGGGCGACCGATGGTACTTC,CASSLKGLRTGDRWYF
TRBJ2-7,many,NA,TRBV28,TGTGCCAGCAGTTTTGGGGTATACGAGCAGTACTTC,CASSFGVYEQYF
TRBJ2-1,many,NA,TRBV2,TGTGCCAGCAGTGAAGCCGACGACAATGAGCAGTTCTTC,CASSEADDNEQFF
TRBJ2-3,NA,NA,TRBV5-6,TGTGCCAGCAGCTTCGGCAGGACAGATACGCAGTATTTT,CASSFGRTDTQYF
TRBJ1-6,many,TRBD1,TRBV20-1,TGCAGTGCTTCTCGGGACAGCGATTCACCCCTCCACTTT,CSASRDSDSPLHF
TRBJ2-1,many,NA,TRBV3-1,TGTGCCAGCAGCCAAGGCTGGAAATCCTACAATGAGCAGTTCTTC,CASSQGWKSYNEQFF
TRBJ2-7,many,NA,TRBV27,TGTGCCAGCAGCCCTCGGACAACTCTCTACGAGCAGTACTTC,CASSPRTTLYEQYF
TRBJ1-1,many,NA,TRBV24-1,TGTGCCACCATGGGTCAAAACACTGAAGCTTTCTTT,CATMGQNTEAFF
TRBJ2-7,few,TRBD1,TRBV15,TGTGCCACCAGCAGAGATCTGATGACAGGGGTCCTAGCTTACGAGCAGTACTTC,CATSRDLMTGVLAYEQYF
TRBJ1-1,NA,TRBD1,TRBV5-4,TGTGCCAGCAGCTTCCCTGACAGGGGGCTAAAGGCTTTCTTT,CASSFPDRGLKAFF
TRBJ2-1,many,NA,TRBV7-8,TGTGCCAGCAGCCTTCAAGTTAGCGGAGCCTACAATGAGCAGTTCTTC,CASSLQVSGAYNEQFF
TRBJ2-3,many,TRBD2,TRBV3-1,TGTGCCAGCAGCCAAGATTGGCTAGCGGGGGACACAGATACGCAGTATTTT,CASSQDWLAGDTDTQYF
TRBJ2-1,many,TRBD2,TRBV6-1,TGTGCCAGCAGGGGAGGGCCCAGAGAAGGCTACAATGAGCAGTTCTTC,CASRGGPREGYNEQFF
TRBJ2-5,NA,NA,TRBV2,TGTGCCAGCAGTGGCCGGGGAATCGAAGAGACCCAGTACTTC,CASSGRGIEETQYF
TRBJ2-1,many,TRBD1,TRBV4-1,TGCGCCAGCAGCCTCATGGACAGGGGGGACTACAATGAGCAGTTCTTC,CASSLMDRGDYNEQFF
TRBJ2-3,many,NA,TRBV6-1,TGTGCCAGCAACAACAGGGTTGGCACGCAGTATTTT,CASNNRVGTQYF
TRBJ2-3,many,NA,TRBV11-2,TGTGCCAGCAGCTCTCCCGCAATCTCTAGCACAGATACGCAGTATTTT,CASSSPAISSTDTQYF
TRBJ2-7,many,NA,TRBV5-1,TGCGCCAGCAGCTCCCCCGGGATCCCCCTCTACGAGCAGTACTTC,CASSSPGIPLYEQYF
TRBJ2-1,many,TRBD2,TRBV5-1,TGCGCCAGCAGCCAACGGACTAGCGGGAGAAAACAGTTCTTC,CASSQRTSGRKQFF
TRBJ2-2,NA,TRBD2,TRBV27,TGTGCCAGCAGTTTACGGGCCTGGTTAACGGGACTAAACACCGGGGAGCTGTTTTTT,CASSLRAWLTGLNTGELFF
TRBJ2-1,many,NA,TRBV11-2,TGTGCCAGCAGCTTAGTAAGAGGGAATACGATATACAATGAGCAGTTCTTC,CASSLVRGNTIYNEQFF
TRBJ2-7,NA,TRBD1,TRBV20-1,TGCAGTGCTTCCCCGGGACAGGGGACCACCTACGAGCAGTACTTC,CSASPGQGTTYEQYF
TRBJ2-7,NA,TRBD1,TRBV7-8,TGTGCCAGCAGCTTAAGACCGGGACAGGGAATTGTTTCCTACGAGCAGTACTTC,CASSLRPGQGIVSYEQYF
TRBJ2-5,NA,NA,TRBV5-6,TGTGCCAGCAGTCCTAGTAGGTTGGGGACCCAGTACTTC,CASSPSRLGTQYF
TRBJ1-1,many,TRBD1,TRBV28,TGTGCCAGCAGTTTACGGGGGTACAGGGGAGAGAACACTGAAGCTTTCTTT,CASSLRGYRGENTEAFF
TRBJ2-1,many,TRBD2,TRBV3-1,TGTGCCAGCAGCGACAATATGGGAGCGGGAGCGCTCAATGAGCAGTTCTTC,CASSDNMGAGALNEQFF